The present T cell receptor beta chain was sequenced within a study of CD8+CD57+ T cells in acquired aplastic anemia. The template used for profiling TCR beta VDJ and CDR3 was genomic DNA. TCRdb re-derived calls from the reads in MiXCR, one entry per CDR3 protein. Seen here are around 170,000 distinct CDR3 sequences, roughly half observed once, and the top ten hold over 7.5%. By flow cytometry, patients selected for sequencing had shown an expansion of CD8+CD57+ cells. Patients were therapy-naive when their blood was sampled. Germline V gene data show CDR1 as ENHRY and CDR2 as SYGVKD. Trimming removed 6 bases from V and 7 bases from J; junction bases left unmatched: 4. The CDR3 length is 13 residues. This clonotype was detected ten times or more. No antigen is known for it. Notes on the study in general: Researchers report that some 31 CD8+ CDR3 sequences appeared in both patients and controls.

The chain employs TRBV10-3 and TRBJ1-3; 9 nucleotides line up with TRBD1. What was sequenced was sorted CD4+, CD8+, or CD8+CD57+ T cells (not recorded which) from PBMCs. The clonotype was recovered from a human donor with aplastic anemia. The CDR3 nucleotides are TGTGCCATCAGGGGGACAGGGAAGAACACCATATATTTT. As protein: CAIRGTGKNTIYF.